This TCR beta chain was identified in a study of T cell responses to AZD1222 COVID-19 vaccine. The germline gives CDR1 SGHAT, CDR2 FQDESV (reference sequence). This CDR3 region has 14 residues. V dropped 2 bases and J dropped 4 bases, with 12 bases sitting between them. This clone was recorded only once. Profiling relied on immunoSEQ multiplex PCR, and the TCRdb table lists in-frame clones only, not all of them. This sample has 100,000 or so clones, with 88% found just once. The source of this sequence is an adult in good health. This rearrangement joins TRBV11-1 to TRBJ2-7; D possibly corresponds to TRBD2 (6 bases). Sequencing was performed on peripheral blood, taken on day 0 of AZD1222 vaccination. CDR3: CASSLSTGVYEQYF. Written as DNA, the CDR3 is TGTGCCAGCAGCTTAAGCACGGGAGTATACGAGCAGTACTTC.